Below, 10 T cell receptor beta chains from the same sample are listed, as sequenced in a study of cytomegalovirus exposure and HLA in healthy donors. Primers for the PCR totalled 60 Vbeta and 13 Jbeta. Assay used: immunoSEQ multiplex PCR; TCRdb lists only in-frame clones, some missing. The sample holds roughly 120,000 clones, around three quarters seen once. The source material was PBMCs. The receptors here all came from a woman aged 40-49 years in good health and CMV-seropositive.

The V and J genes are TRBV2 and TRBJ1-2, with 7 bases that match TRBD1. V was pared by 6 bases and J by 5 bases, with 18 bases of the junction left unmatched. This CDR3 contains 17 residues. Germline V gives CDR1 SNHLY, CDR2 FYNNEI. In nucleotides, the CDR3 is TGTGCCAGCAGGGAGGACGACAGGGTCCCTTCCTTTTATGGCTACACCTTC. Its protein is CASREDDRVPSFYGYTF. Full variable domain (remainder filled in from reference TRBV2 and TRBJ1-2): EPEVTQTPSHQVTQMGQEVILRCVPISNHLYFYWYRQILGQKVEFLVSFYNNEISEKSEIFDDQFSVERPDGSNFTLKIRSTKLEDSAMYFCASREDDRVPSFYGYTFGSGTRLTVV.

This rearrangement joins TRBV7-9 to TRBJ1-1; 7 bases are shared with TRBD1. The CDR3 is made up of 14 amino acids. After removal of 0 bases from V and 10 bases from J, the junction contained 8 bases not matched to a gene. Germline values: CDR1 SEHNR, CDR2 FQNEAQ (reference sequence). CDR3 DNA: TGTGCCAGCAGCTTAGCGCGGGAGGGGGCGGGAGCTTTCTTT. Translated, it gives CASSLAREGAGAFF.

J is TRBJ1-2 and V is TRBV27; 7 bases map to TRBD1. The CDR3 has 16 residues. Germline V CDR1 and CDR2: MNHEY, SMNVEV (reference sequence). V lost 6 bases to trimming and J lost 0 bases; unmatched junction nucleotides: 10. This CDR3 reads CASSKYRGTANYGYTF. DNA of the CDR3: TGTGCCAGCAGCAAATACCGCGGGACAGCTAACTATGGCTACACCTTC.

There are a few counts of this clone. The chain has TRBV18 and TRBJ1-2; possible D gene TRBD1, 5 bases. With 3 bases removed from V and 4 bases from J, the gap between germline ends came to 12 bases. The germline gives CDR1 KGHSH, CDR2 LQKENI. The length of the CDR3 is 14 residues. CDR3 DNA: TGTGCCAGCTCACCGTCTGAGACAGCCTATGGCTACACCTTC. It is translated as CASSPSETAYGYTF.

This clone was seen a handful of times. This rearrangement joins TRBV5-4 to TRBJ2-7, with D tentatively TRBD2 (6 bases). Looked up from germline, CDR1 is SGHNT and CDR2 is YYREEE (reference sequence). This CDR3 spans 15 amino acids. V lost 2 bases and J lost 1, with 13 bases in between. CDR3 amino acids: CASSLGIAASYEQYF. CDR3 in DNA: TGTGCCAGCAGCTTAGGGATAGCGGCTTCCTACGAGCAGTACTTC.

V and J are TRBV5-1 and TRBJ2-7; 9 nucleotides align to TRBD2. CDR1 is SGHRS and CDR2 is YFSETQ in the germline V gene. The CDR3 spans 15 residues. With V trimmed by 1 base and J by 5 bases, 7 bases remained unmatched. CDR3 coding DNA: TGCGCCAGCAGCTTGTCGAGCGGGAGGATCAACGAGCAGTACTTC. Amino acid sequence: CASSLSSGRINEQYF.

This chain joins TRBV10-3 and TRBJ2-3; TRBD2 agrees at 12 bases. Germline CDR1 ENHRY, CDR2 SYGVKD. CDR3 length: 14 amino acids. J gave up 3 bases and V 6 bases, and 1 base lay outside the gene matches. This CDR3 reads CAIRGTSGTDTQYF. CDR3 DNA: TGTGCCATCAGAGGGACTAGCGGGACAGATACGCAGTATTTT.

This clone was counted only a few times. The chain uses TRBV23-1 and TRBJ2-2; D might be TRBD2 (6 bases). TRBV23-1 is an ORF, and what it does is uncertain. This CDR3 contains 15 residues. Trimming took off 6 bases at V and 6 bases at J, with 17 bases between the two ends. The CDR3 DNA reads TGCGCCAGCAGACCCCGCGGGGTTGGGGCCGGGGAGCTGTTTTTT. It encodes CASRPRGVGAGELFF.

The chain joins TRBV2 to TRBJ2-5; 7 bases agree with TRBD2. This CDR3 is built from 16 residues. With 4 bases clipped from V and 4 bases from J, the junction kept 12 bases outside the gene matches. Germline V gives CDR1 SNHLY, CDR2 FYNNEI. The CDR3 DNA reads TGTGCCAGCAGTGCATACGTTACGGGAGGAGGAGAGACCCAGTACTTC. It yields the protein CASSAYVTGGGETQYF.

The chain recombines TRBV5-4 with TRBJ2-7; D is undetermined. V shed 2 bases and J shed 0 bases, with 9 bases lying between them. The CDR3 spans 14 residues. CDR1 SGHNT and CDR2 YYREEE come from the germline V gene (reference sequence). CDR3: CASSLVPSSYEQYF. In DNA, the CDR3 is TGTGCCAGCAGCTTAGTCCCTAGCTCCTACGAGCAGTACTTC.